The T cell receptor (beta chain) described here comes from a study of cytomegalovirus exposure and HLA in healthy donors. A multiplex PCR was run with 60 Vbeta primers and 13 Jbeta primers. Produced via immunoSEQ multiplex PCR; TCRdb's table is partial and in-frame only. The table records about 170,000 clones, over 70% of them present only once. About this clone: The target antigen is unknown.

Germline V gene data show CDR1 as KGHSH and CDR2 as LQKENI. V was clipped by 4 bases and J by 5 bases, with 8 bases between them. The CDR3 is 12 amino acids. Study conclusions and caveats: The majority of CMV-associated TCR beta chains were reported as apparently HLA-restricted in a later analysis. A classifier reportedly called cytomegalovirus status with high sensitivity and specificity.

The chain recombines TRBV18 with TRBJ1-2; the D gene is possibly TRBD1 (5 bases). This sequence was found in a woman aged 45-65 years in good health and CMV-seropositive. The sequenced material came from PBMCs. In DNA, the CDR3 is TGTGCCAGCTCACTGGACACTTATGGCTACACCTTC. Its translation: CASSLDTYGYTF.